The 7 T cell receptor beta chains below were found in one sample sequenced in a study of shared clonotypes between healthy human individuals. Generated by immunoSEQ multiplex PCR, the TCRdb table keeps only in-frame clones and is missing some. Found here are millions of clones, about 92% of them singletons; the top ten hold roughly 0.13%. The sequenced sample consisted of naive CD4+ T cells sorted from blood. Subset here: CD45RA+ positively selected. These receptors all come from a young man in good health.

The chain couples TRBV10-3 to TRBJ2-3; 7 bases map to TRBD1. V lost 5 bases and J lost 6; bases outside the gene matches: 8. Looked up from germline, CDR1 is ENHRY and CDR2 is SYGVKD. The CDR3 extends over 14 amino acids. The CDR3 nucleotides are TGTGCCATCAGTCGACAGGGAACGGGGGATACGCAGTATTTT. Translated, it gives CAISRQGTGDTQYF.

This sequence joins TRBV21-1 and TRBJ2-7; TRBD1 was called by the table and not checked on the DNA. TRBV21-1 is classified as a pseudogene. The CDR3 consists of 14 residues. The CDR3: CASGKGQGADEQYF. In nucleotides, the CDR3 is TGTGCCAGCGGAAAGGGACAGGGGGCTGACGAGCAGTACTTC.

This clone turned up a few times. The gene calls are TRBV6-1 and TRBJ1-4; D is unclear. V shed 4 bases and J shed 7 bases, with 10 bases lying between them. The V gene's germline CDR1 is MNHNS and CDR2 SASEGT. The CDR3 loop spans 13 amino acids. CDR3: CASSAEVGEKLFF. CDR3 sequence (DNA): TGTGCCAGCAGTGCTGAGGTTGGTGAAAAACTGTTTTTT.

The chain combines TRBV5-1 with TRBJ2-5, with D perhaps matching TRBD1 (6 bases). The germline V gene encodes CDR1 SGHRS and CDR2 YFSETQ. This CDR3 comprises 15 residues. V shed 3 bases and J shed 2 bases, with 14 bases lying between them. The CDR3 nucleotides are TGCGCCAGCAGCTCACAGGGTTCCTTACAAGAGACCCAGTACTTC. Its protein is CASSSQGSLQETQYF.

The J gene is TRBJ2-5, the V gene TRBV21-1. TRBV21-1 counts as a pseudogene. This CDR3 comprises 14 residues. CDR3 in amino acids: CASSKECSQETQYF. Here the CDR3 DNA reads TGTGCCAGCAGCAAAGAGTGTTCCCAAGAGACCCAGTACTTC.

A few counts support this clone. Other nucleotide sequences in the sample specify the same CDR3. This sequence joins TRBV19 and TRBJ1-5, with TRBD1 identical over 7 bases. The CDR3 is 14 amino acids. After removal of 5 bases from V and 3 bases from J, the junction contained 4 bases not matched to a gene. CDR1 is LNHDA, CDR2 SQIVND, per germline (reference sequence). CDR3 sequence (DNA): TGTGCCAGTAGTCGGACAGGCTCCAATCAGCCCCAGCATTTT. It is translated as CASSRTGSNQPQHF.

The chain employs TRBV18 and TRBJ1-5, with TRBD1 matching 7 bases. Germline-derived CDR1 and CDR2 are KGHSH and LQKENI. The CDR3 has 16 amino acids. With V trimmed by 3 bases and J by 6 bases, 11 bases remained unmatched. The chain's CDR3 is CASSPSRTGTGQPQHF. For the CDR3, the DNA is TGTGCCAGCTCACCGTCAAGGACAGGCACGGGTCAGCCCCAGCATTTT.